Shown below are 22 T cell receptor beta chains from a single sample sequenced in a study of regulatory T cells in long-lasting Graves disease. The time point here: newly diagnosed GD, antithyroid drugs for less than 3 months. With RNA extracted from PBMCs as input, the TCR library was made. Both iRepertoire HTBI primers and Arm-PCR of CDR3 regions were used to build the TCR beta libraries. TCRdb re-analysed the multiplex PCR reads in MiXCR, keeping a single row per CDR3 protein. The table has over 350,000 distinct CDR3 sequences, around 15% seen once; the top ten hold around a sixth. This same sample was also taken into another study, of T cells in Graves' hyperthyroidism and ophthalmopathy.

The material was peripheral blood mononuclear cells (PBMCs), obtained at new diagnosis, from a patient treated with antithyroid drugs. These receptors all come from a woman between 50 and 59 years old with Graves disease.

To note about this clonotype: This may be a read error, as it is one base from a much larger clone. V usage is TRBV12-3 or TRBV12-4 and J usage is TRBJ2-1; D might be TRBD2 (6 bases). The CDR3 has 13 amino acids. DNA of the CDR3: TGTGCCAGCAGCCCCGGGATCGGGAGTGAGCGGTTCTTC. Translated: CASSPGIGSERFF.

This clonotype showed up just a few times. The chain links TRBV28 to TRBJ2-1, with D possibly being TRBD1 (5 bases). V lost 4 bases and J 9 bases, leaving 13 bases between the germline ends. The germline CDR1 and CDR2 sequences are MDHEN and SYDVKM. This CDR3 comprises 13 residues. The CDR3, as DNA: TGTGCCAGCAGTTCCCCAGGGATAGGTGAGCAGTTCTTC. It codes for CASSSPGIGEQFF.

The chain couples TRBV20-1 to TRBJ1-2, with D perhaps matching TRBD1 (5 bases). Germline loops: CDR1 DFQATT, CDR2 SNEGSKA (reference sequence). This CDR3 region has 15 residues. Deletions cut 4 bases from V and 2 bases from J, with 17 bases between. The DNA for the CDR3 is TGCAGTGCTACCAGCCCGAGGGGACGAAACTATGGCTACACCTTC. As protein: CSATSPRGRNYGYTF.

This clonotype was counted at least ten times. CDR3 sequence (DNA): TGTGCCAGCAGCCAGGGGGGACAGGGGGCGATTGGCTACACCTTC. Its protein product is CASSQGGQGAIGYTF. The chain couples TRBV28 to TRBJ1-2, with 12 bases matching TRBD1. The germline V gene has CDR1 MDHEN and CDR2 SYDVKM. The V and J ends lost 6 bases and 7 bases, in that order; junction bases with no gene match: 9. The CDR3 has 15 residues.

The genes are TRBV12-3 or TRBV12-4 and TRBJ1-4; 8 bases line up with TRBD1. V lost 6 bases, J lost 8 bases, and 8 bases stayed unmatched. This CDR3 has 14 residues. The CDR3 coding sequence is TGTGCCAGCAGGATGACAGGGGTGGAGGAAAAACTGTTTTTT. It codes for CASRMTGVEEKLFF.

This clonotype was recorded once. The V call is TRBV11-2, the J call TRBJ2-1, with D possibly matching TRBD2 (6 bases). The CDR3 runs 13 residues. The V gene's germline CDR1 is SGHAT and CDR2 FQNNGV. Trimming cost V 5 bases and J 5 bases, with 10 bases left between them. The CDR3 DNA reads TGTGCCAGCAGCCAAATAGCGGACAATGAGCAGTTCTTC. This sequence encodes CASSQIADNEQFF.

This clonotype has ten or more counts. The chain recombines TRBV10-3 with TRBJ2-2, with D tentatively TRBD2 (6 bases). Germline V gene sequence: CDR1 ENHRY, CDR2 SYGVKD. The CDR3 consists of 17 residues. V was cut by 3 bases and J by 0 bases, with 14 bases left in between. The DNA of the CDR3 is TGTGCCATCAGTGAACCAGCCGGGACTGCGAACACCGGGGAGCTGTTTTTT. This translates into CAISEPAGTANTGELFF.

This clonotype came up many times. The chain carries TRBV7-3 and TRBJ1-1, with TRBD1 matching over 10 bases. The CDR3 is 14 amino acids. V was clipped by 5 bases and J by 3 bases; unmatched bases: 3. Germline lookup yields CDR1 SGHTA and CDR2 FQGTGA. The CDR3 region is CASSRQGADTEAFF. CDR3 nucleotides: TGTGCCAGCAGCCGACAGGGGGCGGACACTGAAGCTTTCTTT.

This clonotype occurred once. A far larger clone is one nucleotide away, so this likely arose from a read error. J is TRBJ2-3 and V is TRBV28; TRBD2 matches 12 bases. The CDR3 runs 17 residues. Germline loops: CDR1 MDHEN, CDR2 SYDVKM. The CDR3 loop reads CASSQATSGSLTGTQYF. CDR3 sequence (DNA): TGTGCCAGCAGCCAAGCGACTAGCGGGAGCCTCACAGGTACGCAGTATTTT.

Ten or more counts support this clonotype. The rearrangement uses TRBV7-9 and TRBJ2-1; TRBD2 matches at 9 bases. J lost 6 bases, V lost 4 bases, and 16 bases had no gene match. There are 18 residues in the CDR3. Germline CDR1 reads SEHNR; CDR2 reads FQNEAQ (reference sequence). CDR3 coding DNA: TGTGCCAGCAGCTCAATGGCGTCTAGCGGGAAGGAGGGCAATGAGCAGTTCTTC. Amino acid sequence: CASSSMASSGKEGNEQFF. Looking up the rest from reference TRBV7-9 and TRBJ2-1 gives the full variable domain: DTGVSQNPRHKITKRGQNVTFRCDPISEHNRLYWYRQTLGQGPEFLTYFQNEAQLEKSRLLSDRFSAERPKGSFSTLEIQRTEQGDSAMYLCASSSMASSGKEGNEQFFGPGTRLTVL.

This clonotype was seen many times. Given a much more abundant clone one base away, this may be a read error. This chain connects TRBV3-1 to TRBJ2-7; D is unclear. The germline CDR1 and CDR2 sequences are LGHDT and YNNKEL (reference sequence). V gave up 2 bases and J gave up 5 bases, with 4 bases separating them. There are 11 residues in the CDR3. DNA of the CDR3: TGTGCCAGCAGCCAAAGCGACGAGCAGTACTTC. This translates into CASSQSDEQYF.

This clonotype showed up many times. The chain has TRBV2 and TRBJ2-7; D possibly corresponds to TRBD2 (6 bases). The V gene lost 4 bases and the J gene lost 6 bases, with 19 bases spanning the gap. Germline CDR1 is SNHLY and CDR2 is FYNNEI. The length of the CDR3 is 15 residues. CDR3 in DNA: TGTGCCAGCAGTGCTCGGGGCCCTACCGGGAGCGAGCAGTACTTC. Its protein product is CASSARGPTGSEQYF.

This clonotype was seen only a few times. The chain combines TRBV5-1 with TRBJ2-7; D is ambiguous. CDR1 and CDR2 from the germline V gene are SGHRS and YFSETQ. This CDR3 spans 14 amino acids. V was pared by 0 bases and J by 4 bases, with 11 bases between. This CDR3 reads CASSLDRSGYEQYF. CDR3 DNA sequence: TGCGCCAGCAGCTTGGATCGCAGTGGGTACGAGCAGTACTTC.

This clonotype appeared many times. This chain joins TRBV3-1 and TRBJ1-1; the D gene is possibly TRBD1 (6 bases). CDR1 LGHDT and CDR2 YNNKEL come from the germline V gene (reference sequence). This CDR3 region has 14 residues. Trimming removed 5 bases at V and 4 bases at J, with 14 bases between. CDR3 region: CASSLEGGSTEAFF. The CDR3 nucleotides are TGTGCCAGCAGCTTGGAGGGGGGGAGCACTGAAGCTTTCTTT. The full variable domain, with the rest looked up from reference TRBV3-1 and TRBJ1-1, is DTAVSQTPKYLVTQMGNDKSIKCEQNLGHDTMYWYKQDSKKFLKIMFSYNNKELIINETVPNRFSPKSPDKAHLNLHINSLELGDSAVYFCASSLEGGSTEAFFGQGTRLTVV.

The V and J genes are TRBV27 and TRBJ1-1; 9 bases are a match to TRBD1. Trimming at V came to 4 bases and at J to 3 bases, leaving 3 bases not matched to a gene. The germline CDR1 and CDR2 sequences are MNHEY and SMNVEV (reference sequence). This CDR3 has 14 amino acids. DNA of the CDR3: TGTGCCAGCAGTTGGAGGACAGGGGACACTGAAGCTTTCTTT. As protein: CASSWRTGDTEAFF.

Details on this clonotype: With a much larger clone just one base away, this may be a read error. The V gene is TRBV18, the J gene TRBJ1-1, with 10 bases aligning to TRBD1. Germline CDR1 and CDR2: KGHSH and LQKENI. There are 16 residues in the CDR3. Trimming cost V 8 bases and J 2 bases; bases outside gene matches: 11. The CDR3 sequence is CASPLAGQGSNTEAFF. For the CDR3, the DNA is TGTGCCAGCCCACTGGCGGGACAGGGGTCCAACACTGAAGCTTTCTTT.

The sample holds many counts of this clonotype. The chain links TRBV3-1 to TRBJ2-1, with 11 positions matching TRBD2. The CDR3 is made up of 15 amino acids. J was trimmed by 7 bases and V by 5 bases; bases with no gene match: 7. CDR1 is LGHDT, CDR2 YNNKEL, per germline (reference sequence). The CDR3 loop reads CASSNSGRALNEQFF. DNA of the CDR3: TGTGCCAGCAGCAATAGCGGGAGGGCCTTGAATGAGCAGTTCTTC.

The sample holds a few counts of this clonotype. The rearrangement joins TRBV7-3 to TRBJ1-5; D unclear. The CDR3 is made up of 11 amino acids. The ends were cut back, 4 bases at V and 5 bases at J, with 3 bases in the middle. Germline V gene lookup returns CDR1 SGHTA and CDR2 FQGTGA. In DNA form, the CDR3 reads TGTGCCAGCAGCTACCATCAGCCCCAGCATTTT. Protein sequence: CASSYHQPQHF. Complete variable domain (other parts from reference TRBV7-3 and TRBJ1-5): GAGVSQTPSNKVTEKGKYVELRCDPISGHTALYWYRQSLGQGPEFLIYFQGTGAADDSGLPNDRFFAVRPEGSVSTLKIQRTERGDSAVYLCASSYHQPQHFGDGTRLSIL.

The rearrangement links TRBV29-1 to TRBJ2-7; D unresolved. This CDR3 region has 12 residues. V was clipped by 5 bases and J by 9 bases, with 17 bases between them. The germline gives CDR1 SQVTM, CDR2 ANQGSEA. The CDR3 nucleotides are TGCAGCGTTTTTTTTTCCGAAGTGGGGCAGTACTTC. Its translation: CSVFFSEVGQYF.

This rearrangement joins TRBV3-1 to TRBJ1-2; D gene uncertain. V dropped 1 base and J dropped 3 bases, with 9 bases sitting between them. Germline CDR1 and CDR2: LGHDT and YNNKEL (reference sequence). This CDR3 has 14 amino acids. The CDR3, as DNA: TGTGCCAGCAGCCAAGTTAGCACCGACTATGGCTACACCTTC. This encodes CASSQVSTDYGYTF.

The sample holds many counts of this clonotype. The chain uses TRBV30 and TRBJ1-2; no clear D. The germline V gene encodes CDR1 GTSNPN and CDR2 SVGIG (reference sequence). V shed 4 bases and J shed 2 bases, with 8 bases lying between them. CDR3 size: 12 residues. This CDR3 is CAWTGGNYGYTF. CDR3 nucleotide sequence: TGTGCCTGGACAGGCGGGAACTATGGCTACACCTTC. The variable domain in full, with the rest retrieved from reference TRBV30 and TRBJ1-2, is SQTIHQWPATLVQPVGSPLSLECTVEGTSNPNLYWYRQAAGRGLQLLFYSVGIGQISSEVPQNLSASRPQDRQFILSSKKLLLSDSGFYLCAWTGGNYGYTFGSGTRLTVV.

The chain combines TRBV6-1 with TRBJ2-6, with 8 bases identical to TRBD1. This CDR3 contains 16 residues. V lost 6 bases to trimming and J lost 0 bases; unmatched junction nucleotides: 4. Germline CDR1 reads MNHNS; CDR2 reads SASEGT. The CDR3 DNA reads as TGTGCCAGCAGCCCAGGGACAGGCTCTGGGGCCAACGTCCTGACTTTC. Protein product: CASSPGTGSGANVLTF.